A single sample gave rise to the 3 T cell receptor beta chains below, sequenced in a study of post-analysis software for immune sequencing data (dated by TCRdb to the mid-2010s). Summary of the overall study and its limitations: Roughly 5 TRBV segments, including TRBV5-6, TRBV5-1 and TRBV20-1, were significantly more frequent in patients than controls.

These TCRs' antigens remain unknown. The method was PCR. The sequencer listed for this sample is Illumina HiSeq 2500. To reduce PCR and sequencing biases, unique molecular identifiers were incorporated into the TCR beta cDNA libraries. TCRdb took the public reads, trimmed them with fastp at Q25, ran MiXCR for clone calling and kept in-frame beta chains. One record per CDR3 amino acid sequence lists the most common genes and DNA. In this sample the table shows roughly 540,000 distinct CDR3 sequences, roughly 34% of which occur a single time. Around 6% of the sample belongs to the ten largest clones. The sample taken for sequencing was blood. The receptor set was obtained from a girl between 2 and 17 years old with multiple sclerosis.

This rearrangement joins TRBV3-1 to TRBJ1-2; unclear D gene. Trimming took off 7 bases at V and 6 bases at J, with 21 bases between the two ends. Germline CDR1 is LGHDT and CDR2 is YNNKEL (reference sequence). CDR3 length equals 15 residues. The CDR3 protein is CASNPSLTFRHGYTF. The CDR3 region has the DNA TGTGCCAGCAACCCAAGTTTGACCTTCCGGCATGGCTACACCTTC.

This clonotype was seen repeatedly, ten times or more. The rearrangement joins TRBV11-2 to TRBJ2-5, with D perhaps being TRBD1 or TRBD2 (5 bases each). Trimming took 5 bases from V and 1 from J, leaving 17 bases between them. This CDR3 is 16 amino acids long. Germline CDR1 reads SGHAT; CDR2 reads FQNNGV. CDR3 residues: CASSRLSGQPQETQYF. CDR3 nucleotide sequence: TGTGCCAGCAGCAGACTATCTGGACAACCCCAAGAGACCCAGTACTTC.

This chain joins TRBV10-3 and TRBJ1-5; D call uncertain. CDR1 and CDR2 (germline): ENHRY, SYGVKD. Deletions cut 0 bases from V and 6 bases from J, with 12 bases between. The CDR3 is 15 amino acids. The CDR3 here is CAISESQVLSQPQHF. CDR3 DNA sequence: TGTGCCATCAGTGAGTCGCAGGTCCTCTCTCAGCCCCAGCATTTT.